Following are 25 T cell receptor beta chains from one sample sequenced in a study of shared clonotypes between healthy human individuals. Sequencing used immunoSEQ multiplex PCR; TCRdb keeps in-frame clones, though not all of them. The sample lists approximately 2.3 million clones, roughly 93% occurring once. Sequencing was done on a sample of naive CD4+ T cells from PBMCs. The subset denotes: CD45RA+ positively selected. These receptors originate from a young man in good health. Some clones in this sample may be carry-over from other donors' samples.

This clone showed up just once. The chain combines TRBV19 with TRBJ1-2; weak D call: TRBD1 (5 bases). The V gene's germline CDR1 is LNHDA and CDR2 SQIVND (reference sequence). The CDR3 is 12 residues long. Trimming pared 10 bases from V and 4 bases from J, leaving 13 bases between. The CDR3 reads CATSLGGYGYTF. CDR3 bases: TGTGCCACCAGCCTTGGGGGCTATGGCTACACCTTC. Drawing the rest from reference TRBV19 and TRBJ1-2, the complete variable domain is DGGITQSPKYLFRKEGQNVTLSCEQNLNHDAMYWYRQDPGQGLRLIYYSQIVNDFQKGDIAEGYSVSREKKESFPLTVTSAQKNPTAFYLCATSLGGYGYTFGSGTRLTVV.

This clone showed up just once. The chain joins TRBV10-3 to TRBJ2-3; D is unclear. CDR3 size: 18 residues. The V end was cut by 3 bases, the J end by 4 bases, with 23 bases between. Germline values: CDR1 ENHRY, CDR2 SYGVKD. The CDR3 bases are TGTGCCATCAGTGACCCCCAAGGCCACCTCTACCAGGCAGATACGCAGTATTTT. Translation gives CAISDPQGHLYQADTQYF.

The genes are TRBV9 and TRBJ2-7, with 12 bases that match TRBD2. From germline, CDR1 is SGDLS and CDR2 YYNGEE. There are 16 residues in the CDR3. The J segment lost 2 bases and the V segment lost 0 bases, leaving 3 bases of the junction unmatched. The CDR3 bases are TGTGCCAGCAGCGTAGGACTAGCGGGAGCCGCCTACGAGCAGTACTTC. This translates into CASSVGLAGAAYEQYF. Drawing the rest from reference TRBV9 and TRBJ2-7, the complete variable domain is DSGVTQTPKHLITATGQRVTLRCSPRSGDLSVYWYQQSLDQGLQFLIQYYNGEERAKGNILERFSAQQFPDLHSELNLSSLELGDSALYFCASSVGLAGAAYEQYFGPGTRLTVT.

The table lists this clone with a count of one. This chain uses TRBV7-3 with TRBJ2-2; 14 bases fit TRBD2. V was pared by 6 bases and J by 5 bases, with 5 bases of the junction left unmatched. The CDR3 contains 16 residues. Per the germline V gene, CDR1 is SGHTA and CDR2 is FQGTGA. CDR3 nucleotides: TGTGCCAGCAGTCCTGGGACTAGCGGGAGAACCGGGGAGCTGTTTTTT. Translated, it gives CASSPGTSGRTGELFF. Together with reference TRBV7-3 and TRBJ2-2, the CDR3 gives the full variable domain: GAGVSQTPSNKVTEKGKYVELRCDPISGHTALYWYRQSLGQGPEFLIYFQGTGAADDSGLPNDRFFAVRPEGSVSTLKIQRTERGDSAVYLCASSPGTSGRTGELFFGEGSRLTVL.

In its sample, this clone was seen once. The chain joins TRBV7-3 to TRBJ2-2, with 8 bases aligning to TRBD1. The length of the CDR3 is 16 residues. Germline CDR1 SGHTA, CDR2 FQGTGA. V gave up 5 bases and J gave up 6 bases; unmatched junction bases: 11. The DNA of the CDR3 is TGTGCCAGCAGCCCCGTTACAGGGGGTTTCGCCGGGGAGCTGTTTTTT. Its translation: CASSPVTGGFAGELFF.

CDR3 loop: CASGGGADFSYNEQFF. The CDR3 region has the DNA TGCGCCAGCGGGGGAGGGGCCGACTTCTCCTACAATGAGCAGTTCTTC. This rearrangement joins TRBV5-1 to TRBJ2-1; 7 positions match TRBD2. The J segment lost 0 bases and the V segment lost 7 bases, leaving 10 bases of the junction unmatched. Germline V gene lookup returns CDR1 SGHRS and CDR2 YFSETQ. This CDR3 spans 16 amino acids.

This rearrangement joins TRBV10-1 to TRBJ2-4; either TRBD1 or TRBD2 may supply D (5 bases each). Trimming shortened V by 8 bases and J by 10 bases, and 24 bases separated the two germline ends. The CDR3 has 15 residues. Germline assignment: CDR1 WNHNN and CDR2 SYGVQD (reference sequence). As DNA, the CDR3 is TGCGCCAGCGGGCCTCCCTCGGACCGGGGCATAATTCAGTACTTC. It encodes CASGPPSDRGIIQYF.

The chain carries TRBV5-1 and TRBJ1-1; TRBD1 agrees at 9 bases. CDR3 length equals 14 residues. J lost 7 bases, V lost 2 bases, and 6 bases had no gene match. Germline CDR1 and CDR2: SGHRS and YFSETQ. CDR3 loop: CASSFGTGTGEAFF. The CDR3 nucleotides read TGCGCCAGCAGCTTCGGGACAGGGACCGGTGAAGCTTTCTTT.

J is TRBJ2-7 and V is TRBV18, with 8 bases fitting TRBD2. This CDR3 spans 14 amino acids. Germline V gives CDR1 KGHSH, CDR2 LQKENI. Trimming took 3 bases from V and 9 from J; bases not matched to a gene: 10. The CDR3, as DNA: TGTGCCAGCTCACCTACAGCGGGAGAGAAAGTGCAGTACTTC. Translating gives CASSPTAGEKVQYF.

The CDR3 DNA follows: TGTGCCAGCAGCTTAGACTCGACTCGATTCCCATTCTTC. It codes for CASSLDSTRFPFF. The chain combines TRBV7-9 with TRBJ2-1, with no clear D. Trimming stripped 1 base from V and 16 bases from J, with 17 bases between. This CDR3 region has 13 residues. Per germline, CDR1 SEHNR and CDR2 FQNEAQ (reference sequence). Based on the CDR3 plus reference TRBV7-9 and TRBJ2-1, the full variable domain is DTGVSQNPRHKITKRGQNVTFRCDPISEHNRLYWYRQTLGQGPEFLTYFQNEAQLEKSRLLSDRFSAERPKGSFSTLEIQRTEQGDSAMYLCASSLDSTRFPFFGPGTRLTVL.

The chain employs TRBV5-1 and TRBJ2-3; 7 positions agree with TRBD1. The CDR3 has 17 residues. J gave up 0 bases and V 0 bases, and 7 bases lay outside the gene matches. Germline assignment: CDR1 SGHRS and CDR2 YFSETQ. The CDR3: CASSLVGTAYSTDTQYF. The CDR3, as DNA: TGCGCCAGCAGCTTGGTGGGGACAGCGTATAGCACAGATACGCAGTATTTT.

The chain has TRBV7-2 and TRBJ1-2; no clear D gene. With 6 bases removed from V and 0 bases from J, the gap between germline ends came to 5 bases. The CDR3 has 12 residues. Germline values: CDR1 SGHTA, CDR2 FQGNSA. CDR3 amino acids: CASRESNYGYTF. CDR3 bases: TGTGCCAGCAGGGAGTCTAACTATGGCTACACCTTC.

V gene TRBV9 combines with J gene TRBJ1-2; D uncertain. Germline assignment: CDR1 SGDLS and CDR2 YYNGEE. The V end lost 4 bases, the J end lost 2 bases, and 6 bases lay between the germline ends. The CDR3 covers 12 residues. In DNA, the CDR3 is TGTGCCAGCAGCACCCAAAACTATGGCTACACCTTC. This sequence encodes CASSTQNYGYTF.

A remark on this clone: Other DNA sequences in this sample translate to the same CDR3. This chain uses TRBV5-1 with TRBJ2-7, with 7 bases that match TRBD1. The CDR3 is made up of 14 amino acids. Germline V lookup: CDR1 SGHRS, CDR2 YFSETQ. With V trimmed by 5 bases and J by 3 bases, 8 bases remained unmatched. CDR3 protein: CASSPRTGSYEQYF. The CDR3 DNA sequence: TGCGCCAGCAGTCCCAGGACAGGCAGCTACGAGCAGTACTTC.

The chain has TRBV29-1 and TRBJ1-1; TRBD1 matches 7 bases. CDR3 length: 13 amino acids. Germline V gives CDR1 SQVTM, CDR2 ANQGSEA. Trimming took 7 bases from V and 0 from J; bases not matched to a gene: 5. The CDR3 is CSAAGQMNTEAFF. CDR3 in DNA: TGCAGCGCCGCGGGACAGATGAACACTGAAGCTTTCTTT. Using reference TRBV29-1 and TRBJ1-1 for the parts outside the CDR3, the full variable domain is SAVISQKPSRDICQRGTSLTIQCQVDSQVTMMFWYRQQPGQSLTLIATANQGSEATYESGFVIDKFPISRPNLTFSTLTVSNMSPEDSSIYLCSAAGQMNTEAFFGQGTRLTVV.

The chain couples TRBV4-3 to TRBJ2-7; 13 bases agree with TRBD2. J was trimmed by 3 bases and V by 3 bases; bases with no gene match: 5. The CDR3 spans 16 residues. The germline V gene encodes CDR1 LGHNA and CDR2 YSLEER. CDR3 nucleotides: TGCGCCAGCAGCCAGGAGGGACTAGCGGGGTACTACGAGCAGTACTTC. Protein: CASSQEGLAGYYEQYF.

The chain recombines TRBV5-1 with TRBJ1-4; TRBD1 might be the D (5 bases). The CDR3 extends over 15 amino acids. Germline assignment: CDR1 SGHRS and CDR2 YFSETQ. V gave up 4 bases and J gave up 7 bases, with 17 bases separating them. The CDR3 sequence: CASSPGTLLSEKLFF. The DNA of the CDR3 is TGCGCCAGCAGCCCTGGGACGCTCTTGAGTGAAAAACTGTTTTTT.

The chain recombines TRBV27 with TRBJ1-2; tentatively, D is TRBD1 (6 bases). The CDR3 covers 13 residues. Trimming removed 6 bases at V and 4 bases at J, with 12 bases between. Germline V lookup: CDR1 MNHEY, CDR2 SMNVEV (reference sequence). Written as DNA, the CDR3 is TGTGCCAGCAGGGACACAGGGACCTATGGCTACACCTTC. It is translated as CASRDTGTYGYTF.

V gene TRBV6-6 combines with J gene TRBJ1-1, with 8 nucleotides matching TRBD1. Per the germline V gene, CDR1 is MNHNY and CDR2 is SVGAGI (reference sequence). The CDR3 runs to 14 residues. Germline trimming cut 0 bases from V and 6 bases from J; bases unmatched to any gene: 3. The CDR3 region has the DNA TGTGCCAGCAGTTACTCGAGACAGGGGCCTGAAGCTTTCTTT. Translating gives CASSYSRQGPEAFF.

This clone was detected only once. The rearrangement uses TRBV5-1 and TRBJ2-4, with unresolved D. Germline CDR1 and CDR2: SGHRS and YFSETQ. The CDR3 consists of 14 residues. V lost 2 bases and J lost 0, with 6 bases in between. Written as DNA, the CDR3 is TGCGCCAGCAGCTTCGGTTCAGCCAAAAACATTCAGTACTTC. It yields the protein CASSFGSAKNIQYF.

The genes are TRBV5-8 and TRBJ2-7, with D perhaps TRBD1 (5 bases). This CDR3 spans 15 amino acids. Germline values: CDR1 SGHTS, CDR2 YDEGEE. Trimming cost V 0 bases and J 0 bases, with 10 bases left between them. The CDR3 loop is CASSLADSLSYEQYF. CDR3 sequence (DNA): TGTGCCAGCAGCTTGGCCGACAGCCTCTCCTACGAGCAGTACTTC.

The genes are TRBV5-1 and TRBJ2-2; D gene uncertain. Trimming removed 4 bases at V and 6 bases at J, with 13 bases between. This CDR3 contains 14 residues. Germline CDR1 and CDR2: SGHRS and YFSETQ. CDR3 in DNA: TGCGCCAGCAGCCCTATGACAACTCCCGGGGAGCTGTTTTTT. Translated: CASSPMTTPGELFF.

The chain recombines TRBV19 with TRBJ1-2, with D uncertain. The CDR3 spans 18 residues. The germline CDR1 and CDR2 sequences are LNHDA and SQIVND (reference sequence). V was clipped by 5 bases and J by 4 bases, with 26 bases between them. CDR3 amino acids: CASSSHRDRSALGYGYTF. DNA for the CDR3: TGTGCCAGTAGTTCCCACCGGGATAGAAGTGCTCTTGGCTATGGCTACACCTTC.

The chain has TRBV5-1 and TRBJ2-1, with TRBD2 matching 10 bases. V dropped 2 bases and J dropped 1; count of bases not matched to a gene: 3. The CDR3 runs to 16 residues. Germline CDR1 reads SGHRS; CDR2 reads YFSETQ. The CDR3: CASSLLAGMSYNEQFF. The CDR3 DNA is TGCGCCAGCAGCTTACTAGCGGGAATGTCCTACAATGAGCAGTTCTTC.

The count of this clone is one. Written as DNA, the CDR3 is TGTGCCAGCAGCTTAAGAGGTAGCGGGAGCACCGGGGAGCTGTTTTTT. It is translated as CASSLRGSGSTGELFF. The V gene is TRBV7-3, the J gene TRBJ2-2; TRBD2 matches at 9 bases. V dropped 1 base and J dropped 4; count of bases not matched to a gene: 4. The germline CDR1 and CDR2 sequences are SGHTA and FQGTGA. CDR3 length equals 16 residues.